This T cell receptor (beta chain) stems from a study of blood T cell repertoires in COVID-19. Turning to the study itself: Acute-phase and convalescent COVID-19 samples originated in the United States, Italy and Spain. T cells, B-cell-depleted T cells, or PBMCs supplied cDNA or gDNA.

Original data processing: Reference gene primer amplification in the assay estimated nucleated cell counts. Libraries were prepared by immunoSEQ multiplex PCR; TCRdb keeps only in-frame clonotypes and omits some of them. V, J and clone size derive from that table, while D and trimming were established from the DNA sequence. Here the sample spans fewer than 100,000 clones, 90% being singletons. Sample: peripheral blood. This TCR was sampled from a woman older than 75 with acute or convalescent COVID-19.

The CDR3 loop reads CASSQDRGQGINSEKLFF. CDR3 in DNA: TGCGCCAGCAGCCAAGATCGAGGACAGGGGATTAACTCCGAAAAACTGTTTTTT. The chain employs TRBV4-3 and TRBJ1-4; 9 nucleotides line up with TRBD1. Germline V gene data show CDR1 as LGHNA and CDR2 as YSLEER. The CDR3 spans 18 residues. With V trimmed by 0 bases and J by 8 bases, 13 bases remained unmatched.